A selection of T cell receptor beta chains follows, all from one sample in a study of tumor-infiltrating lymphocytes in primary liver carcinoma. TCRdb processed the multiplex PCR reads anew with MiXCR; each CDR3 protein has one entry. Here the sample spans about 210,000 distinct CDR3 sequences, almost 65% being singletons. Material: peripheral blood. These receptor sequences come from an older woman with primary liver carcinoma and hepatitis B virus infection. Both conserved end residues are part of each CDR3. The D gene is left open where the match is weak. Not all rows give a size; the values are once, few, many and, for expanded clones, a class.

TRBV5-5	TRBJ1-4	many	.	TGTGCCAGCAGCCCTACAGGGACTCTTAATGAAAAACTGTTTTTT	CASSPTGTLNEKLFF
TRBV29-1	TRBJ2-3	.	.	TGCAGCGTTGACAACGGGATTAGCACAGAAACACAGTATTTT	CSVDNGISTETQYF
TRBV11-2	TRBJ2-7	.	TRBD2	TGCGCCAGCAGCTTAGATGTAGCGGGAGGCCACGAGCAGTACTTC	CASSLDVAGGHEQYF
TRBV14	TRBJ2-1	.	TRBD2	TGTGCCAGCAGCCAAATGCCCAGTCTAGCGGGAGGGAGTGTGCAGTTCTTC	CASSQMPSLAGGSVQFF
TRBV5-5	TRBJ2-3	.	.	TGTGCCAGCAGCTTGGTTGCTAGATTGGAGATCTCGGATACGCAGTATTTT	CASSLVARLEISDTQYF
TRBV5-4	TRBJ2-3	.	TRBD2	TGTGCCAGCAGCGCCGGGACTAGCGGGAGGAGGAGCACAGATACGCAGTATTTT	CASSAGTSGRRSTDTQYF
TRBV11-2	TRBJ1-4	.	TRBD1	TGTGCCAGCAGCTTAAGAACAGGGGCAGTAAGACTGTTTTTT	CASSLRTGAVRLFF
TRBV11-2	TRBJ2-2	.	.	TGTGCCAGCCGATCCCTAAGGGGCGCGGAAAACACCGGGGAGCTGTTTTTT	CASRSLRGAENTGELFF
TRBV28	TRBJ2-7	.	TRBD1	TGTGCCAGCAGATGGACAGGGGGCTTATCCTACGAGCAGTACTTC	CASRWTGGLSYEQYF
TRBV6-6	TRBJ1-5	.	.	TGTGCCAGCAGTTATCCAGACAGTGGGGACCAGCCCCAGCATTTT	CASSYPDSGDQPQHF
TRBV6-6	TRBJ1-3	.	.	TGTGCCAGCAGTCCCTGGAGGGAAAAGGGATACACCATATATTTT	CASSPWREKGYTIYF
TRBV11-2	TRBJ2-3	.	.	TGTGTCAGCAGCTTAGGACCAGGGACACTCTCCGCAGATACGCAGTATTTT	CVSSLGPGTLSADTQYF
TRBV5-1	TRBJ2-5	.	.	TGCGCCAGCATGCGGGTAGTCGGCCAAGAGACCCAGTACTTC	CASMRVVGQETQYF
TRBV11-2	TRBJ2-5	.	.	TGTGCCAGTAGCTTAGGGCTGCTAGAGACCCAGTACTTC	CASSLGLLETQYF
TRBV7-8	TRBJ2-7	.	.	TGTGCCAGCAGGAAGAGGGGGGACACATACGAGCAGTACTTC	CASRKRGDTYEQYF
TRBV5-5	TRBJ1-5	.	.	TGTGCCAGCAGCGTTGGGATTTCCAGTCAGCCCCAGCATTTT	CASSVGISSQPQHF
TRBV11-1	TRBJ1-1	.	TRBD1	TGTGCCAGCAGCCCGCGACAGGGTCGGAACACTGAAGCTTTCTTT	CASSPRQGRNTEAFF
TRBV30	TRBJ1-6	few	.	TGTGCCTGCAAATTCGGGAGACTCTGGTCCAAGGGACCCCTCCACTTT	CACKFGRLWSKGPLHF
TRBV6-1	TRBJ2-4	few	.	TGTGCCAGCAGTCGCAGGGGTTTCGAGAACATTCAGTACTTC	CASSRRGFENIQYF
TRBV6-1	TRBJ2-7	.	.	TGTGCCAGCAACGACCGGCCTAGCAGTGGCGAGCAGTACTTC	CASNDRPSSGEQYF
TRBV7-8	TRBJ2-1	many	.	TGTGCCAGCAGCACCGGCCCTAGCGCGGTCTATGAGCAGTTCTTC	CASSTGPSAVYEQFF
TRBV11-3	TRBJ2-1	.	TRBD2	TGTGCCATCAGTCTAGGGACTAGCGACATCAATGAGCAGTTCTTC	CAISLGTSDINEQFF
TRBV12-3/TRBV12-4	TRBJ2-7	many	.	TGTGCCAGCAGTTTCTCGGGGGGCTATCGCGAGCAGTACTTC	CASSFSGGYREQYF
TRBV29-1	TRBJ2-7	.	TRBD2	TGCAGCGTGACGGGGACTACTGTCAACGAGCAGTACTTC	CSVTGTTVNEQYF
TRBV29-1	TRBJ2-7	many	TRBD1	TGCAGCGTCGCAGGGGGCTCTGCCTACGAGCAGTACTTC	CSVAGGSAYEQYF
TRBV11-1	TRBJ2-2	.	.	TGTGCCAACAGCTTGAACATTAACACCGGGGAGCTGTTCTTT	CANSLNINTGELFF
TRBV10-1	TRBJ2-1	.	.	TGCGCCAGCAGTGAAACCGGGACCTACAATGAGCAGTTCTTC	CASSETGTYNEQFF
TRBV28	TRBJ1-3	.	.	TGTGCCAGCAGTCGCGCTTCGGGGGCGGGAGGAAACACCATATATTTT	CASSRASGAGGNTIYF
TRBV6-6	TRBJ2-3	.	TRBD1	TGTGCCAACATTCCTCGGGACAGGGGAACAGATACGCAGTATTTT	CANIPRDRGTDTQYF
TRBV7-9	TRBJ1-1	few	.	TGTGCCAGCAGCTTACGCACAATGAACACTGAAGCTTTCTTT	CASSLRTMNTEAFF
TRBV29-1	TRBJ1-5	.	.	TGCAGTGTCTTAGTTTCTGGGGGTCAGTCCCAGCATTTT	CSVLVSGGQSQHF
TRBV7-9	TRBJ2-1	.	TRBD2	TGTGCCAGCAGCTTAGTTTTCGCTAGCGGGAGGATCAATGAGCAGTTCTTC	CASSLVFASGRINEQFF
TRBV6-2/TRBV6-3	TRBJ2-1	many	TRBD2	TGTGCCAGCAGTTACTTCAGAACCCCCCGCGGGAGGGCCAACAATGAGCAGTTCTTC	CASSYFRTPRGRANNEQFF
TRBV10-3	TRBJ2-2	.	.	TGTGCCACCCAACCCGGGAGCGACACCGGGGAGCTGTTTTTT	CATQPGSDTGELFF
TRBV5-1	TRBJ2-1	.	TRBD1	TGCGCCAGCAGACTGGTAGCCGGGACAGCCTACAATGAGCAGTTCTTC	CASRLVAGTAYNEQFF
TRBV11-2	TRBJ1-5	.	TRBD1	TGTGCCAGCAGCTTAGATGGGGGGACAGGGACCGGGCCCCAGCATTTT	CASSLDGGTGTGPQHF
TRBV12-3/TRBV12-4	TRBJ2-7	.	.	TGTGCCAGCGGTTCCGGTCAGGGGACGGAGAGGTCCTACGAGCAGTACTTC	CASGSGQGTERSYEQYF
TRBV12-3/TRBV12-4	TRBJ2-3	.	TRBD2	TGTGCCAGCAGTCAGGGACTAGCGGGAAATAAGCAGTATTTT	CASSQGLAGNKQYF
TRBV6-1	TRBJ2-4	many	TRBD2	TGTGCCAGCAGTGAATGGGAAGCGGGAGTTTCCAAAAACATTCAGTACTTC	CASSEWEAGVSKNIQYF
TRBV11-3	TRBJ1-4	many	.	TGTGCCAGCAGCCCCCCGGGACAAGCTAATGAAAAACTGTTTTTT	CASSPPGQANEKLFF
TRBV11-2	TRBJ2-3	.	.	TGTGCCAGTAGGCCGTGGGCTAACACAGATACGCAGTATTTT	CASRPWANTDTQYF
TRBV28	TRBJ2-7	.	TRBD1	TGTGCCAGCAGATCGGGACAGACCTACGAGCAGTACTTC	CASRSGQTYEQYF
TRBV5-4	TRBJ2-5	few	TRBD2	TGTGCCAGCAGCTTGAGGGGACTAGCGGGCGTCCAAGAGACCCAGTACTTC	CASSLRGLAGVQETQYF
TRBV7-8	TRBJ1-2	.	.	TGTGCCAGCAGCTTAGTGGCACCTCCTAACGGCTACACCTTC	CASSLVAPPNGYTF
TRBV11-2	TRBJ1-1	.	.	TGTGTCAGTAGCTTCACCAGGGGCGGGGAAGCTTTCTTT	CVSSFTRGGEAFF
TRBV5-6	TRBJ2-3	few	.	TGTGCCAGCAGCTTTGAAGGCACAGATACGCAGTATTTT	CASSFEGTDTQYF
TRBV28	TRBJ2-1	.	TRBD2	TGTGCCTGCAGTTTCCTAGCGGGCTTACTAAAAGGGGCTAACAATGAGCAGTTCTTC	CACSFLAGLLKGANNEQFF
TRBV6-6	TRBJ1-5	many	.	TGTGCCGCTACGATCCTGGAGGGACGGCCCCAGCATTTT	CAATILEGRPQHF
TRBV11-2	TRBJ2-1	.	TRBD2	TGTACCAGCAGCTTCAGAGCGGGAGGATTGGTGGATGAGCAGTTCTTC	CTSSFRAGGLVDEQFF
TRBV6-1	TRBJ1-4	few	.	TGTGCCAGCAGGGAAAGTACAAGAGCAACTAATGAAAAACTGTTTTTT	CASRESTRATNEKLFF
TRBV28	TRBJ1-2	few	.	TGTGCCAGCAGTTTTGTAGCCACGGGTGGCTACACCTTC	CASSFVATGGYTF
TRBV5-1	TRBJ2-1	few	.	TGCGCCAGCAGCGCCATTGCCCCGTCCTACAATGAGCAGTTCTTC	CASSAIAPSYNEQFF
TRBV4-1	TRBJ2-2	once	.	TGCGCCAGCAGCCAAGTTGGTCGGGGGAACACCGTGGAGCTGTTTTTT	CASSQVGRGNTVELFF